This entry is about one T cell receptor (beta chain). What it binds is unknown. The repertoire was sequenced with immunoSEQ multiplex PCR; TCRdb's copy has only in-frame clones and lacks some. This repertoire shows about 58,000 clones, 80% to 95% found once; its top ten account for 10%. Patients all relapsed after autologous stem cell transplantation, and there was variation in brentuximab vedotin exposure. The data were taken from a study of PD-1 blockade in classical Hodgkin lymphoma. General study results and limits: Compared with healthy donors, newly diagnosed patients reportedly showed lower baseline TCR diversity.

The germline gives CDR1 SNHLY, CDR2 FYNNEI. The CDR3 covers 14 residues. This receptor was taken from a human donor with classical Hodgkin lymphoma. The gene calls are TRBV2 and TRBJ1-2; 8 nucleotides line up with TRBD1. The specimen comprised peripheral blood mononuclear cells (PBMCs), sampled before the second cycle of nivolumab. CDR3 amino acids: CAAFSSDRGLGYTF. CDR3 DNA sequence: TGTGCTGCATTTAGTTCAGACAGGGGCCTTGGCTACACCTTC.